The rows below give T cell receptor beta chains drawn from one sample of a study of blood T cell repertoires in COVID-19. Produced via immunoSEQ multiplex PCR; TCRdb's table is partial and in-frame only. Here the sample spans roughly 200,000 clones, more than 70% being singletons. The specimen sequenced was PBMCs or T cells enriched from blood (not recorded which). The receptors derive from a man aged 40-50 years who had recovered from COVID-19. Each CDR3 is given with its conserved first and last residue. The D gene is left open where the match is weak. Size is omitted from some rows. Given values are once, few, many or a class for expanded clones.

V gene: TRBV11-3
clone size: NA
D gene: NA
J gene: TRBJ2-3
CDR3 DNA: TGTGCCAGCAGCTCCCAGGATACGCAGTATTTT
CDR3 protein: CASSSQDTQYF

V gene: TRBV19
clone size: NA
D gene: NA
J gene: TRBJ2-3
CDR3 DNA: TGTGCCAGTAGTATGGGACTCCTTATCAACACAGATACGCAGTATTTT
CDR3 protein: CASSMGLLINTDTQYF

V gene: TRBV30
clone size: NA
D gene: NA
J gene: TRBJ1-5
CDR3 DNA: TGTGCCTGGAGTGAAAAGGGAATCGGGGTGAATCAGCCCCAGCATTTT
CDR3 protein: CAWSEKGIGVNQPQHF

V gene: TRBV11-2
clone size: once
D gene: NA
J gene: TRBJ2-1
CDR3 DNA: TGTGCCAGCAGCTCCCAGGGCTGGGAGCAGTTCTTC
CDR3 protein: CASSSQGWEQFF

V gene: TRBV2
clone size: NA
D gene: TRBD2
J gene: TRBJ2-1
CDR3 DNA: TGTGCCAGCAGTACGAGCGGGACCTACTACAATGAGCAGTTCTTC
CDR3 protein: CASSTSGTYYNEQFF

V gene: TRBV28
clone size: NA
D gene: TRBD1
J gene: TRBJ2-7
CDR3 DNA: TGTGCCAGCAGTTTAGTCCGGGACAGGAATTACGAGCAGTACTTC
CDR3 protein: CASSLVRDRNYEQYF

V gene: TRBV19
clone size: NA
D gene: TRBD1
J gene: TRBJ1-2
CDR3 DNA: TGTGCCAGTAGTATAGCGTTTTTAGGGACAGGGCGACCTAACTATGGCTACACCTTC
CDR3 protein: CASSIAFLGTGRPNYGYTF

V gene: TRBV10-3
clone size: NA
D gene: NA
J gene: TRBJ1-1
CDR3 DNA: TGTGCCATCGGGGGGGGAAAGGGAGCGAACACTGAAGCTTTCTTT
CDR3 protein: CAIGGGKGANTEAFF

V gene: TRBV11-2
clone size: once
D gene: NA
J gene: TRBJ1-2
CDR3 DNA: TGTGCCAGCAGCTTAGTGCGGGGGGGTGGCTACACCTTC
CDR3 protein: CASSLVRGGGYTF

V gene: TRBV27
clone size: once
D gene: TRBD1
J gene: TRBJ1-1
CDR3 DNA: TGTGCCAGCAGTTTTCCTGACAGGGACGGTCGCACTGAAGCTTTCTTT
CDR3 protein: CASSFPDRDGRTEAFF

V gene: TRBV20-1
clone size: NA
D gene: TRBD1
J gene: TRBJ1-1
CDR3 DNA: TGCAGTGCTAGTCGTACAGGGGTGATAACAGGAACTGAAGCTTTCTTT
CDR3 protein: CSASRTGVITGTEAFF

V gene: TRBV4-1
clone size: large
D gene: NA
J gene: TRBJ2-7
CDR3 DNA: TGCGCCAGCAGCCAGTACTCGGTGGGAGGGGGACTCCACTCCTACGAGCAGTACTTC
CDR3 protein: CASSQYSVGGGLHSYEQYF

V gene: TRBV6-5
clone size: NA
D gene: NA
J gene: TRBJ1-3
CDR3 DNA: TGTGCCAGCAGACCGCAGATCTCTGGAAACACCATATATTTT
CDR3 protein: CASRPQISGNTIYF

V gene: TRBV19
clone size: NA
D gene: NA
J gene: TRBJ2-2
CDR3 DNA: TGTGCCAGTAGTATAGATCGCTGGCCCCCCGGGGAGCTGTTTTTT
CDR3 protein: CASSIDRWPPGELFF

V gene: TRBV2
clone size: NA
D gene: TRBD2
J gene: TRBJ2-3
CDR3 DNA: TGTGCCAGCAGTGCAAGTCGGGAGGAGGACACAGATACGCAGTATTTT
CDR3 protein: CASSASREEDTDTQYF

V gene: TRBV7-9
clone size: NA
D gene: NA
J gene: TRBJ2-6
CDR3 DNA: TGTGCCAGCAGCCAGCGGACCTCTGGGGCCAACGTCCTGACTTTC
CDR3 protein: CASSQRTSGANVLTF

V gene: TRBV11-2
clone size: NA
D gene: TRBD1
J gene: TRBJ2-7
CDR3 DNA: TGTGCCAGCAGCTTAGTCCGTGTGTCGCAGACAGGGGAGCAGTACTTC
CDR3 protein: CASSLVRVSQTGEQYF

V gene: TRBV19
clone size: NA
D gene: TRBD1
J gene: TRBJ1-2
CDR3 DNA: TGTGCCAGTAGTAACGGACAGGTATATTTCTATGGCTACACCTTC
CDR3 protein: CASSNGQVYFYGYTF

V gene: TRBV27
clone size: NA
D gene: NA
J gene: TRBJ2-7
CDR3 DNA: TGTGCCAGCAGTTCTCTGACAGGATTCGAGCAGTACTTC
CDR3 protein: CASSSLTGFEQYF

V gene: TRBV7-9
clone size: NA
D gene: TRBD1
J gene: TRBJ1-2
CDR3 DNA: TGTGCCAGCAGCTTAGAACAGGGGAACTATGGCTACACCTTC
CDR3 protein: CASSLEQGNYGYTF

V gene: TRBV5-1
clone size: NA
D gene: NA
J gene: TRBJ1-2
CDR3 DNA: TGCGCCAGCAGCTTGGAGGGGATCCGGGGCTACACCTTC
CDR3 protein: CASSLEGIRGYTF

V gene: TRBV27
clone size: NA
D gene: NA
J gene: TRBJ2-3
CDR3 DNA: TGTGCCAGCAAAACACTAGGTCCAGATACGCAGTATTTT
CDR3 protein: CASKTLGPDTQYF

V gene: TRBV2
clone size: once
D gene: TRBD1
J gene: TRBJ1-5
CDR3 DNA: TGTGCCAGCCAGGGGACAGATAGCAATCAGCCCCAGCATTTT
CDR3 protein: CASQGTDSNQPQHF

V gene: TRBV4-1
clone size: NA
D gene: TRBD2
J gene: TRBJ2-3
CDR3 DNA: TGCGCCAGCAGCCCTTCCGGGACTACTAGCACAGATACGCAGTATTTT
CDR3 protein: CASSPSGTTSTDTQYF

V gene: TRBV5-6
clone size: NA
D gene: TRBD1
J gene: TRBJ1-1
CDR3 DNA: TGTGCCAGCAGCTTTAGTGGGACAGCCAGTACGAGGGCTGAAGCTTTCTTT
CDR3 protein: CASSFSGTASTRAEAFF

V gene: TRBV28
clone size: NA
D gene: NA
J gene: TRBJ1-2
CDR3 DNA: TGTGCCAGCAGTTTCAGCGGTCCCTATGGCTACACCTTC
CDR3 protein: CASSFSGPYGYTF

V gene: TRBV5-1
clone size: NA
D gene: NA
J gene: TRBJ2-1
CDR3 DNA: TGCGCCAGCAGCTCCCTAGCGAGTACAAACAATGAGCAGTTCTTC
CDR3 protein: CASSSLASTNNEQFF

V gene: TRBV5-6
clone size: NA
D gene: NA
J gene: TRBJ1-5
CDR3 DNA: TGTGCCAGCAGCTTTGGGCAGGGTCAGCCCCAGCATTTT
CDR3 protein: CASSFGQGQPQHF

V gene: TRBV15
clone size: NA
D gene: TRBD2
J gene: TRBJ2-5
CDR3 DNA: TGTGCCACCAGCAGAGATGCCCGGGGGGGGATCCGAGAGACCCAGTACTTC
CDR3 protein: CATSRDARGGIRETQYF

V gene: TRBV9
clone size: NA
D gene: TRBD1
J gene: TRBJ1-2
CDR3 DNA: TGTGCCAGCAGCTGGGACAGGGAATTCAACTATGGCTACACCTTC
CDR3 protein: CASSWDREFNYGYTF

V gene: TRBV6-5
clone size: NA
D gene: NA
J gene: TRBJ2-3
CDR3 DNA: TGTGCCAGCGGAACCCGGGGGGATACGCAGTATTTT
CDR3 protein: CASGTRGDTQYF

V gene: TRBV5-1
clone size: NA
D gene: TRBD1
J gene: TRBJ1-1
CDR3 DNA: TGCGCCAGCAGCTCCTCACCGGGACAGGGGCCAGGGACTGAAGCTTTCTTT
CDR3 protein: CASSSSPGQGPGTEAFF

V gene: TRBV7-9
clone size: NA
D gene: NA
J gene: TRBJ2-2
CDR3 DNA: TGTGCCAGCAGCCTAGACAGATCGAACACCGGGGAGCTGTTTTTT
CDR3 protein: CASSLDRSNTGELFF

V gene: TRBV28
clone size: NA
D gene: TRBD1
J gene: TRBJ1-1
CDR3 DNA: TGTGCCAGCAGTCGCCCAGACAGGGGGAAAACTGAAGCTTTCTTT
CDR3 protein: CASSRPDRGKTEAFF

V gene: TRBV12-5
clone size: NA
D gene: NA
J gene: TRBJ1-5
CDR3 DNA: TGTGCTAGTGGTTTACGGGACACCCAGATTCAGCCCCAGCATTTT
CDR3 protein: CASGLRDTQIQPQHF

V gene: TRBV2
clone size: NA
D gene: NA
J gene: TRBJ1-6
CDR3 DNA: TGTGCCAGCAGTGAGACGTTAGGGGGTGGCTCACCCCTCCACTTT
CDR3 protein: CASSETLGGGSPLHF

V gene: TRBV9
clone size: once
D gene: NA
J gene: TRBJ2-2
CDR3 DNA: TGTGCCAGCAGCGTAGTTAAGAACACCGGGGAGCTGTTTTTT
CDR3 protein: CASSVVKNTGELFF

V gene: TRBV7-2
clone size: NA
D gene: NA
J gene: TRBJ1-5
CDR3 DNA: TGTGCCAGCAGCTCCCGGAGGAACAATCAGCCCCAGCATTTT
CDR3 protein: CASSSRRNNQPQHF

V gene: TRBV12-3/TRBV12-4
clone size: NA
D gene: NA
J gene: TRBJ2-3
CDR3 DNA: TGTGCCAGCAGTTATAGTGCGCAGTATTTT
CDR3 protein: CASSYSAQYF

V gene: TRBV7-8
clone size: once
D gene: TRBD1
J gene: TRBJ2-3
CDR3 DNA: TGTGCCAGCCGCTGGGACAGATCCACAGATACGCAGTATTTT
CDR3 protein: CASRWDRSTDTQYF

V gene: TRBV10-3
clone size: NA
D gene: TRBD2
J gene: TRBJ2-1
CDR3 DNA: TGTGCCATCAGTGGGGATAGCGGGATCACGACTAATGAGCAGTTCTTC
CDR3 protein: CAISGDSGITTNEQFF

V gene: TRBV28
clone size: NA
D gene: NA
J gene: TRBJ1-2
CDR3 DNA: TGTGCCAGCAGTTTGAGTCGGGGGAACTATGGCTACACCTTC
CDR3 protein: CASSLSRGNYGYTF

V gene: TRBV5-1
clone size: once
D gene: TRBD1
J gene: TRBJ1-1
CDR3 DNA: TGCGCCAGCAGCTTGTCGGGACAGTTCTTTGAAGCTTTCTTT
CDR3 protein: CASSLSGQFFEAFF

V gene: TRBV18
clone size: NA
D gene: NA
J gene: TRBJ1-5
CDR3 DNA: TGTGCCAGCTCACCAGCAGGGACTTATAGCAATCAGCCCCAGCATTTT
CDR3 protein: CASSPAGTYSNQPQHF

V gene: TRBV27
clone size: NA
D gene: TRBD1
J gene: TRBJ2-1
CDR3 DNA: TGTGCCAGCAGTTTTACAGGGGATCGCAATGAGCAGTTCTTC
CDR3 protein: CASSFTGDRNEQFF

V gene: TRBV12-3/TRBV12-4
clone size: once
D gene: NA
J gene: TRBJ1-2
CDR3 DNA: TGTGCCAGCAGCCCGGACAGTTCCTATGGCTACACCTTC
CDR3 protein: CASSPDSSYGYTF

V gene: TRBV11-2
clone size: few
D gene: TRBD1
J gene: TRBJ1-6
CDR3 DNA: TGTGCCAGCAGTACCCAGGGGGCTCAGGGACCCCTCCACTTT
CDR3 protein: CASSTQGAQGPLHF

V gene: TRBV29-1
clone size: NA
D gene: TRBD2
J gene: TRBJ2-1
CDR3 DNA: TGCAGCGCTCCCTTAGCGGGAGGGCCCTACAATGAGCAGTTCTTC
CDR3 protein: CSAPLAGGPYNEQFF

V gene: TRBV27
clone size: NA
D gene: NA
J gene: TRBJ2-1
CDR3 DNA: TGTGCCAGCAGTTTCGCTAGCGAGCTCAACAATGAGCAGTTCTTC
CDR3 protein: CASSFASELNNEQFF

V gene: TRBV7-2
clone size: NA
D gene: TRBD1
J gene: TRBJ1-2
CDR3 DNA: TGTGCCAGCAGCTTAGCACCGGGACAGGCGTCGGGCGATGGCTACACCTTC
CDR3 protein: CASSLAPGQASGDGYTF

V gene: TRBV5-1
clone size: NA
D gene: NA
J gene: TRBJ1-1
CDR3 DNA: TGCGCCAGCACAGGGGTACTCAACACTGAAGCTTTCTTT
CDR3 protein: CASTGVLNTEAFF

V gene: TRBV19
clone size: NA
D gene: NA
J gene: TRBJ1-1
CDR3 DNA: TGTGCCAGTAGTATAGTGGTCGGGAACACTGAAGCTTTCTTT
CDR3 protein: CASSIVVGNTEAFF

V gene: TRBV10-3
clone size: NA
D gene: TRBD1
J gene: TRBJ2-5
CDR3 DNA: TGTGCCTCCCGGGACAGGGGGAAAGAGACCCAGTACTTC
CDR3 protein: CASRDRGKETQYF

V gene: TRBV10-1
clone size: few
D gene: NA
J gene: TRBJ2-7
CDR3 DNA: TGCGCCAGCAGCGACGCCCAAACGGAGTACGAGCAGTACTTC
CDR3 protein: CASSDAQTEYEQYF

V gene: TRBV6-2/TRBV6-3
clone size: few
D gene: NA
J gene: TRBJ2-5
CDR3 DNA: TGTGCCAGCAGCTCTCCCGTGAGGGCCGCCCAAGAGACCCAGTACTTC
CDR3 protein: CASSSPVRAAQETQYF

V gene: TRBV19
clone size: NA
D gene: NA
J gene: TRBJ1-2
CDR3 DNA: TGTGCCAGTAGTATGCAATTGCAGATCAAATCTAACTATGGCTACACCTTC
CDR3 protein: CASSMQLQIKSNYGYTF

V gene: TRBV7-9
clone size: NA
D gene: NA
J gene: TRBJ1-1
CDR3 DNA: TGTGCCAGCAGCCTCAGGGTTACTGAAGCTTTCTTT
CDR3 protein: CASSLRVTEAFF